This is a list of T cell receptor beta chains from one sample in a study of blood T cell repertoires in COVID-19. Assay used: immunoSEQ multiplex PCR; TCRdb lists only in-frame clones, some missing. Of 120,000 or so clones in the sample, 88% were seen once. The sequencing input was peripheral blood. The receptor source for this set is a human donor in a cohort sampled during active COVID-19. Both conserved end residues are part of each CDR3. The D gene is left open where the match is weak. Only some rows state a clone size, as once, few, many or a class for expanded clones.

CDR3 protein,CDR3 DNA,V gene,D gene,clone size,J gene
CASRDGLSSSYNEQFF,TGTGCCAGCAGGGATGGACTTTCTAGCTCCTACAATGAGCAGTTCTTC,TRBV6-6,-,-,TRBJ2-1
CASSLVGGSAEAFF,TGCGCCAGCAGCTTGGTAGGGGGCTCGGCTGAAGCTTTCTTT,TRBV5-1,TRBD1,-,TRBJ1-1
CASSLTGNYEQYF,TGTGCCAGCAGCTTAACAGGGAACTACGAGCAGTACTTC,TRBV13,-,-,TRBJ2-7
CASSPTGLYGYTF,TGTGCCAGCAGCCCGACAGGGTTGTATGGCTACACCTTC,TRBV11-1,TRBD1,-,TRBJ1-2
CASSLRTTQGITEAFF,TGCGCCAGCAGCTTACGTACCACACAGGGAATCACTGAAGCTTTCTTT,TRBV5-1,-,-,TRBJ1-1
CASSNRDRTLPDTQYF,TGTGCCAGCAGCAACCGGGACAGGACCCTCCCGGATACGCAGTATTTT,TRBV7-9,TRBD1,-,TRBJ2-3
CASSPDTGESEAFF,TGTGCCAGCAGCCCCGACACTGGCGAATCTGAAGCTTTCTTT,TRBV5-6,-,few,TRBJ1-1
CASSPSRTSGSPETQYF,TGTGCCAGCAGTCCATCCCGCACTAGCGGGAGTCCGGAGACCCAGTACTTC,TRBV2,TRBD2,-,TRBJ2-5
CASSLVRRGSGELFF,TGTGCCAGCAGTTTAGTTAGAAGGGGGTCCGGGGAGCTGTTTTTT,TRBV28,-,-,TRBJ2-2
CASSSGLAGEVEQFF,TGCGCCAGCAGCTCTGGACTAGCGGGAGAGGTTGAGCAGTTCTTC,TRBV5-1,TRBD2,-,TRBJ2-1
CASSTSTGYNEQFF,TGTGCCAGCAGCACCTCGACAGGGTACAATGAGCAGTTCTTC,TRBV9,TRBD1,once,TRBJ2-1
CASSQTIGLAAYTGELFF,TGTGCCAGCAGCCAAACCATTGGACTAGCGGCATACACCGGGGAGCTGTTTTTT,TRBV3-1/TRBV3-2,TRBD2,-,TRBJ2-2
CASSLPGKGDTEAFF,TGTGCCAGCAGCCTCCCGGGCAAAGGGGACACTGAAGCTTTCTTT,TRBV5-4,-,-,TRBJ1-1
CASSMGTGVSYEQYF,TGTGCCAGCAGCATGGGGACAGGAGTGTCCTACGAGCAGTACTTC,TRBV5-5,TRBD1,-,TRBJ2-7
CASSFSSGRPSTDTQYF,TGTGCCAGCAGCTTCTCTAGCGGGAGGCCTAGCACAGATACGCAGTATTTT,TRBV5-4,TRBD2,few,TRBJ2-3
CATSRGAGTYEQYF,TGTGCCACCAGCAGAGGGGCAGGGACCTACGAGCAGTACTTC,TRBV15,-,-,TRBJ2-7
CASSRTGGSSYEQYF,TGCGCCAGCAGTAGGACAGGGGGCTCGTCCTACGAGCAGTACTTC,TRBV5-1,TRBD1,-,TRBJ2-7
CASSWTVTGPGQPQHF,TGTGCCAGCAGCTGGACAGTCACAGGACCAGGCCAGCCCCAGCATTTT,TRBV2,-,-,TRBJ1-5
CASSLGTGDGPYTQYF,TGTGCCAGCAGCTTAGGGACAGGGGACGGCCCCTATACGCAGTATTTT,TRBV7-2,TRBD1,-,TRBJ2-3
CASSPPGTDYNEQFF,TGTGCCAGCTCACCACCCGGGACAGACTACAATGAGCAGTTCTTC,TRBV18,TRBD1,-,TRBJ2-1
CASSFGGGYEQYF,TGTGCCAGCAGTTTTGGGGGGGGGTACGAGCAGTACTTC,TRBV27,TRBD2,-,TRBJ2-7
CASSPREGETQYF,TGTGCCAGCTCACCACGGGAGGGAGAGACCCAGTACTTC,TRBV18,TRBD2,-,TRBJ2-5
CASRPGRLEETQYF,TGTGCCAGCAGACCCGGGAGGTTGGAAGAGACCCAGTACTTC,TRBV5-5,TRBD2,-,TRBJ2-5
CASSFGGHNQPQHF,TGCGCCAGCAGCTTCGGGGGGCACAATCAGCCCCAGCATTTT,TRBV5-1,-,-,TRBJ1-5
CASRGQGGDTIYF,TGCGCCAGCAGAGGACAGGGCGGTGACACCATATATTTT,TRBV5-1,TRBD1,-,TRBJ1-3
CSIPEAGNYNEQFF,TGCAGCATTCCTGAGGCAGGGAACTACAATGAGCAGTTCTTC,TRBV29-1,-,-,TRBJ2-1
CSVGPSKREGEQYF,TGCAGCGTGGGCCCCTCAAAGCGGGAGGGGGAGCAGTACTTC,TRBV29-1,TRBD2,-,TRBJ2-7
CASLLGSGEAFF,TGTGCCAGCCTGCTCGGGTCGGGTGAAGCTTTCTTT,TRBV12-3/TRBV12-4,-,-,TRBJ1-1
CASSEPGTGDEKLFF,TGTGCCAGCAGTGAACCCGGGACAGGGGATGAAAAACTGTTTTTT,TRBV2,TRBD1,-,TRBJ1-4
CASSRQASSYNEQFF,TGCGCCAGCAGCCGCCAAGCGAGCTCCTACAATGAGCAGTTCTTC,TRBV4-1,-,few,TRBJ2-1
CATNKNRLAGKTSTDTQYF,TGTGCCACCAATAAAAACCGACTAGCGGGCAAGACCAGCACAGATACGCAGTATTTT,TRBV27,TRBD2,-,TRBJ2-3
CSVGKAFF,TGCAGCGTCGGGAAAGCTTTCTTT,TRBV29-1,-,-,TRBJ1-1
CASSTGTAKLSGNTIYF,TGTGCCAGCAGCACCGGGACAGCAAAACTATCTGGAAACACCATATATTTT,TRBV7-6,TRBD1,-,TRBJ1-3
CASVASHSTDTQYF,TGTGCCAGCGTCGCTAGCCATAGCACAGATACGCAGTATTTT,TRBV6-5,-,-,TRBJ2-3
CASSTRTGRGDNEQFF,TGTGCCAGCAGCACCAGGACAGGAAGGGGGGACAATGAGCAGTTCTTC,TRBV5-4,-,-,TRBJ2-1
CSARQGPRTNTGELFF,TGCAGCGCGCGACAGGGCCCGAGGACGAACACCGGGGAGCTGTTTTTT,TRBV29-1,TRBD1,-,TRBJ2-2
CASSRDPGYEKLFF,TGTGCCAGCAGCCGTGACCCAGGGTATGAAAAACTGTTTTTT,TRBV11-2,-,-,TRBJ1-4
CASRFGRGGAYNEQFF,TGCGCCAGCAGATTTGGGAGGGGGGGCGCCTACAATGAGCAGTTCTTC,TRBV5-1,-,-,TRBJ2-1
CASRSGTGLANTEAFF,TGTGCCAGCAGATCCGGGACAGGGCTTGCGAACACTGAAGCTTTCTTT,TRBV28,TRBD1,-,TRBJ1-1
CALGRDGNSPLHF,TGTGCCTTGGGGAGGGACGGGAATTCACCCCTCCACTTT,TRBV6-5,-,-,TRBJ1-6
CASSQGGRGGNTEAFF,TGCGCCAGCAGCCAAGGGGGCCGAGGTGGGAACACTGAAGCTTTCTTT,TRBV4-1,-,-,TRBJ1-1
CASSPRTSGVSSYEQYF,TGTGCCAGCAGTCCGCGGACTAGCGGGGTAAGCTCCTACGAGCAGTACTTC,TRBV3-1/TRBV3-2,TRBD2,-,TRBJ2-7
CASSSGLRVEQFF,TGTGCCAGCAGTTCGGGACTTCGGGTTGAGCAGTTCTTC,TRBV12-3/TRBV12-4,-,-,TRBJ2-1
CASSYSSAGGASTDTQYF,TGTGCCAGCAGTTATTCGTCCGCCGGTGGGGCGAGCACAGATACGCAGTATTTT,TRBV6-9,-,-,TRBJ2-3
CASSPLQGGNYGYTF,TGTGCCAGCTCACCCCTACAGGGAGGGAACTATGGCTACACCTTC,TRBV18,-,-,TRBJ1-2
CSALLVARLDTQYF,TGCAGCGCTCTTCTAGTGGCGAGGTTAGATACGCAGTATTTT,TRBV29-1,-,-,TRBJ2-3
CASSQDGYGYTF,TGTGCCAGCAGCCAAGACGGCTATGGCTACACCTTC,TRBV3-1/TRBV3-2,-,-,TRBJ1-2
CAWSPGVYYEQYF,TGTGCCTGGAGTCCCGGGGTATACTACGAGCAGTACTTC,TRBV30,-,-,TRBJ2-7
CASSLWTSGRFNEQYF,TGTGCCAGCAGCTTATGGACTAGCGGGAGGTTCAACGAGCAGTACTTC,TRBV11-2,TRBD2,-,TRBJ2-7
CASSPLVVGGHEQYF,TGTGCCAGCAGCCCACTCGTCGTTGGGGGCCACGAGCAGTACTTC,TRBV6-2/TRBV6-3,-,-,TRBJ2-7
CASSRRSSRNRLEQYF,TGTGCCAGCAGCCGGAGAAGTAGTCGAAACAGGTTGGAGCAGTACTTC,TRBV11-2,-,-,TRBJ2-7
CASSERQGQIYGYTF,TGTGCCAGCAGTGAAAGACAGGGGCAAATCTATGGCTACACCTTC,TRBV2,TRBD1,-,TRBJ1-2
CASSLGLAGGADTQYF,TGCGCCAGCAGCTTGGGACTAGCGGGGGGAGCAGATACGCAGTATTTT,TRBV5-1,TRBD2,once,TRBJ2-3
CASSLQFYGYTF,TGTGCCAGCAGTTTACAGTTCTATGGCTACACCTTC,TRBV28,-,-,TRBJ1-2
CASSEASPTVTPLHF,TGTGCCAGCAGTGAAGCGAGCCCTACGGTTACACCCCTCCACTTT,TRBV6-1,-,-,TRBJ1-6
CASSEGLVGEQFF,TGTGCCAGCAGTGAAGGGCTAGTCGGTGAGCAGTTCTTC,TRBV2,-,-,TRBJ2-1
CASSLWGRGEKLFF,TGCGCCAGCAGCTTGTGGGGGCGCGGTGAAAAACTGTTTTTT,TRBV5-1,-,-,TRBJ1-4
CASSVESTVSYEQYF,TGTGCCAGCAGCGTAGAATCTACAGTTTCCTACGAGCAGTACTTC,TRBV9,-,-,TRBJ2-7
CASSPAGNYGYTF,TGTGCCAGCAGCCCGGCGGGGAACTATGGCTACACCTTC,TRBV9,-,-,TRBJ1-2
CASSYGQTSYEQYF,TGTGCCAGCAGTTACGGACAGACCTCCTACGAGCAGTACTTC,TRBV5-8,-,-,TRBJ2-7